Sequencing of this T cell receptor (beta chain) was carried out in a study of cytomegalovirus exposure and HLA in healthy donors. Across the study: Approximately 85 million unique TCRs from HLA-typed donors were held in an early data release. Study results and caveats: Confirmation was obtained in vitro that a few CMV-associated chains are specific for CMV antigens.

CDR3 length: 15 amino acids. V was clipped by 4 bases and J by 4 bases; unmatched bases: 7. Per germline, CDR1 SQVTM and CDR2 ANQGSEA. Donors in the study were healthy people who gave bone marrow. Unrecorded immune exposures were likely, despite nominal health at sampling. A word on this clone: Its antigen is as yet unknown.

PCR primers comprised 60 Vbeta and 13 Jbeta primers. The repertoire was sequenced with immunoSEQ multiplex PCR; TCRdb's copy has only in-frame clones and lacks some. The sample carries 150,000 to 200,000 clones, about 75% recorded once. Sequenced material: PBMCs. The TCR originated in a man aged 18 to 29 in good health and CMV-seropositive. This chain links TRBV29-1 with TRBJ2-3; TRBD2 matches at 11 bases. The CDR3 sequence is CSVGQTSGRADTQYF. CDR3 in DNA: TGCAGCGTTGGACAAACTAGCGGGAGAGCAGATACGCAGTATTTT.